The 20 T cell receptor beta chains below all came from one sample that was sequenced in a study of blood T cell repertoires in COVID-19. Profiling relied on immunoSEQ multiplex PCR, and the TCRdb table lists in-frame clones only, not all of them. The sample lists approximately 68,000 clones; around 84% were seen once. The sequencing input was peripheral blood. The receptors originated from a man aged 70 or older with active or convalescent COVID-19.

The chain is built from TRBV5-4 and TRBJ2-1; 7 positions agree with TRBD1. The CDR3 contains 16 residues. The junction had 6 bases not matched to a gene; V was cut back by 3 bases and J by 0 bases. The germline CDR1 and CDR2 sequences are SGHNT and YYREEE (reference sequence). The CDR3 sequence is CASSSPPGGSYNEQFF. CDR3 nucleotides: TGTGCCAGCAGCTCTCCACCAGGGGGCTCCTACAATGAGCAGTTCTTC.

The chain is built from TRBV28 and TRBJ1-2; no clear D. The germline V gene has CDR1 MDHEN and CDR2 SYDVKM. V was cut by 3 bases and J by 6 bases, with 11 bases left in between. This CDR3 has 13 residues. The CDR3 sequence: CASSFPVGNGYTF. The CDR3 DNA reads TGTGCCAGCAGTTTCCCCGTGGGCAATGGCTACACCTTC.

The chain links TRBV24-1 to TRBJ1-2, with D possibly TRBD1 on 5 matching bases. The CDR3 runs to 13 residues. Germline CDR1 reads KGHDR; CDR2 reads SFDVKD. The V gene lost 0 bases and the J gene lost 7 bases, with 8 bases spanning the gap. The CDR3 loop reads CATSDLPGVGYTF. The CDR3 nucleotides are TGTGCCACCAGTGATTTGCCGGGGGTTGGCTACACCTTC.

The CDR3 bases are TGCGCCAGCAGCTTGGGACCGAGCGGGAGTTCAAACGAGCAGTACTTC. Protein: CASSLGPSGSSNEQYF. V and J are TRBV5-1 and TRBJ2-7; the match to TRBD2 covers 8 bases. Germline V gives CDR1 SGHRS, CDR2 YFSETQ. Unmatched junction bases numbered 10, after V lost 0 bases and J lost 5 bases. This CDR3 region has 16 residues.

This chain uses TRBV2 with TRBJ2-4; 8 positions agree with TRBD2. CDR3 length: 14 residues. Germline CDR1 SNHLY, CDR2 FYNNEI. The ends lost 3 bases at V and 7 bases at J; junction bases unmatched: 5. DNA for the CDR3: TGTGCCAGCAGTGATCGGACTAGCCCCAACATTCAGTACTTC. This encodes CASSDRTSPNIQYF.

This rearrangement joins TRBV18 to TRBJ1-3, with D possibly matching TRBD1 (6 bases). The CDR3 loop spans 16 amino acids. Trimming took off 6 bases at V and 2 bases at J, with 17 bases between the two ends. Germline loops: CDR1 KGHSH, CDR2 LQKENI. The DNA of the CDR3 is TGTGCCAGCTCCTCGAATACAGGGTGGCCTGGAAACACCATATATTTT. Protein product: CASSSNTGWPGNTIYF.

In this sample, this clone turned up once. The chain joins TRBV2 to TRBJ1-2, with D possibly matching TRBD1 (6 bases). Germline V lookup: CDR1 SNHLY, CDR2 FYNNEI. This CDR3 region has 15 residues. Trimming left V 5 bases short and J 0 bases short, with 13 bases between. The CDR3 is CASSSRQVTNYGYTF. The CDR3 DNA reads as TGTGCCAGCAGTTCCCGACAGGTTACTAACTATGGCTACACCTTC. Looking up the rest from reference TRBV2 and TRBJ1-2 gives the full variable domain: EPEVTQTPSHQVTQMGQEVILRCVPISNHLYFYWYRQILGQKVEFLVSFYNNEISEKSEIFDDQFSVERPDGSNFTLKIRSTKLEDSAMYFCASSSRQVTNYGYTFGSGTRLTVV.

The chain has TRBV4-1 and TRBJ1-3; D is undetermined. The CDR3 loop spans 15 amino acids. V dropped 0 bases and J dropped 9 bases, with 15 bases sitting between them. Germline V gene sequence: CDR1 MGHRA, CDR2 YSYEKL. The CDR3 nucleotides read TGCGCCAGCAGCCAAGAGTTAGCGACTGGGAGCACCATATATTTT. Its translation is CASSQELATGSTIYF.

This sequence joins TRBV6-6 and TRBJ1-1; D is undetermined. The V and J ends lost 6 bases and 1 base respectively, with 9 bases between them. From germline, CDR1 is MNHNY and CDR2 SVGAGI (reference sequence). The CDR3 runs 13 residues. The DNA of the CDR3 is TGTGCCAGCAGCTTAACACGGAACACTGAAGCTTTCTTT. It translates to CASSLTRNTEAFF.

The chain combines TRBV5-1 with TRBJ2-2; 11 bases agree with TRBD2. After removal of 4 bases from V and 4 bases from J, the junction contained 3 bases not matched to a gene. In germline, CDR1 is SGHRS, CDR2 YFSETQ. The CDR3 spans 15 residues. The CDR3 DNA reads as TGCGCCAGCAGCCTAGGGACTAGCGGCACCGGGGAGCTGTTTTTT. Its translation: CASSLGTSGTGELFF.

The chain uses TRBV5-1 and TRBJ2-3; maybe TRBD1 (5 bases). V was clipped by 6 bases and J by 4 bases, with 15 bases between them. The CDR3 has 14 residues. Germline V lookup: CDR1 SGHRS, CDR2 YFSETQ. The CDR3 coding sequence is TGCGCCAGCACTAGAACAGGCGGATCAGATACGCAGTATTTT. Amino acid sequence: CASTRTGGSDTQYF.

V gene TRBV29-1 combines with J gene TRBJ1-2; D uncertain. V was shortened by 2 bases and J by 3 bases, with 10 bases between the two germline ends. Germline CDR1 and CDR2: SQVTM and ANQGSEA. This CDR3 region has 13 residues. The CDR3 loop is CSVETEEDYGYTF. The CDR3 bases are TGCAGCGTTGAAACAGAGGAGGACTATGGCTACACCTTC.

This clone was seen just once. The rearrangement links TRBV5-6 to TRBJ2-2; 14 positions agree with TRBD2. J gave up 7 bases and V 5 bases, and 4 bases lay outside the gene matches. Germline CDR1 SGHDT, CDR2 YYEEEE. The CDR3 runs 15 residues. The CDR3 coding sequence is TGTGCCAGCAGGGGACTAGCGGGAGTGGACGGGGAGCTGTTTTTT. This encodes CASRGLAGVDGELFF.

This chain connects TRBV7-9 to TRBJ2-7; tentatively, D is TRBD2 (7 bases). The CDR3 consists of 14 residues. V lost 0 bases, J lost 6 bases, and 12 bases lay in between. Germline CDR1 reads SEHNR; CDR2 reads FQNEAQ (reference sequence). The CDR3 reads CASSLAVGGAEQYF. The DNA for the CDR3 is TGTGCCAGCAGCTTAGCGGTAGGGGGGGCCGAGCAGTACTTC.

This chain uses TRBV9 with TRBJ2-1, with 11 positions matching TRBD2. CDR1 and CDR2 (germline): SGDLS, YYNGEE. The CDR3 consists of 14 residues. V was clipped by 3 bases and J by 8 bases; unmatched bases: 4. CDR3 amino acids: CASSASGRSDEQFF. In DNA form, the CDR3 reads TGTGCCAGCAGCGCTAGCGGGAGGTCAGATGAGCAGTTCTTC.

The rearrangement uses TRBV7-9 and TRBJ1-2, with 9 nucleotides matching TRBD1. The CDR3 spans 18 residues. J gave up 3 bases and V 5 bases, and 16 bases lay outside the gene matches. The germline CDR1 and CDR2 sequences are SEHNR and FQNEAQ (reference sequence). The CDR3 DNA follows: TGTGCCAGCAGCCCGAGGGACAGGGAAGGGGGTCTGGACTATGGCTACACCTTC. Residues: CASSPRDREGGLDYGYTF.

This clone is a singleton in its sample. V and J are TRBV2 and TRBJ1-4, with 7 bases fitting TRBD1. This CDR3 is built from 13 residues. Trimming removed 10 bases from V and 7 bases from J; junction bases left unmatched: 9. Germline loops: CDR1 SNHLY, CDR2 FYNNEI. CDR3 sequence (DNA): TGTGCCAACCGACAGGGTGAAAGTGAAAAACTGTTTTTT. Protein sequence: CANRQGESEKLFF.

This clone was counted a few times. This rearrangement joins TRBV19 to TRBJ1-1, with D hard to call. CDR1 is LNHDA and CDR2 is SQIVND in the germline V gene (reference sequence). The ends were cut back, 3 bases at V and 0 bases at J, with 2 bases in the middle. The CDR3 consists of 12 residues. CDR3 in DNA: TGTGCCAGTAGTATCTTGAACACTGAAGCTTTCTTT. Protein product: CASSILNTEAFF.

In DNA form, the CDR3 reads TGCAGTGCTAGTCGGCTAGCGGGAGGGCCAGTACCCCCGAGCTCCTACAATGAGCAGTTCTTC. It codes for CSASRLAGGPVPPSSYNEQFF. The rearrangement joins TRBV20-1 to TRBJ2-1; 12 positions match TRBD2. CDR1 and CDR2 (germline): DFQATT, SNEGSKA (reference sequence). The CDR3 runs to 21 residues. The ends lost 3 bases at V and 0 bases at J; junction bases unmatched: 18.

The J gene is TRBJ2-1, the V gene TRBV3-1 (or the pseudogene TRBV3-2); D not resolved. This CDR3 has 14 amino acids. V lost 1 base, J lost 7 bases, and 11 bases lay in between. From germline, CDR1 is LGHDT and CDR2 YNNKEL (reference sequence). CDR3 DNA: TGTGCCAGCAGCCAAGGGAGAGCAAGGAATGAGCAGTTCTTC. Its protein is CASSQGRARNEQFF.